The clone carrying this T cell receptor beta chain was counted a few times. Its antigen is still unknown. Time point denoted: newly diagnosed GD, antithyroid drugs for less than 3 months. RNA from PBMCs was the source of the TCR library. Patients of an endocrinology department in Xi'an, China, were included. This entry is derived from a study of regulatory T cells in long-lasting Graves disease. The CDR3 is 15 amino acids. The V and J ends lost 4 bases and 1 base respectively, with 13 bases between them. Germline V CDR1 and CDR2: MNHNS, SASEGT. Overall study results and limits: Study was limited to peripheral blood, excluding thyroid tissue.

Combining iRepertoire HTBI primers with Arm-PCR of CDR3 regions, the authors built TCR beta libraries. In TCRdb, the multiplex PCR reads were re-called with MiXCR into one record per CDR3 protein. The table has about 530,000 distinct CDR3 sequences, roughly a sixth seen once. This sample was shared with a second study, whose subject was T cells in Graves' hyperthyroidism and ophthalmopathy. This second report adds: Patients were aged 18 to 65, had disease duration under 2 months, and had newly diagnosed hyperthyroidism. Primed by the HTBI set, a first-round RT-PCR was run on the TCR CDR3.

The specimen comprised peripheral blood mononuclear cells (PBMCs), sampled at new diagnosis, from a patient treated with antithyroid drugs. V is TRBV6-1 and J is TRBJ1-2; D remains unclear. The receptor was derived from a middle-aged woman with Graves disease. CDR3 sequence: CASSGITDGNYGYTF. The CDR3 bases are TGTGCCAGCAGTGGAATAACCGACGGTAACTATGGCTACACCTTC.